These 12 T cell receptor beta chains came from one sample sequenced in a study of sequential checkpoint blockade in melanoma. The sample's treatment: randomized to nivolumab then ipilimumab (arm A) or the reverse (arm B). TCRdb's copy holds only in-frame clones and misses some; the assay was immunoSEQ multiplex PCR. The top ten clones hold approximately 13% of a sample with some 9,100 clones, roughly 73% of them seen once. The sequencing here drew on CD8+ T cells sorted from blood (inferred from file names), taken from a patient given nivolumab and ipilimumab in sequence. The receptors originated from a human donor with melanoma.

The chain recombines TRBV27 with TRBJ2-5; 9 positions agree with TRBD1. The V and J ends lost 5 bases and 1 base, in that order; junction bases with no gene match: 2. This CDR3 is 14 amino acids long. The germline CDR1 and CDR2 sequences are MNHEY and SMNVEV (reference sequence). CDR3 DNA: TGTGCCAGCAGTCGGGACAGGGTCCAAGAGACCCAGTACTTC. It encodes CASSRDRVQETQYF.

The rearrangement joins TRBV5-4 to TRBJ2-1; 7 nucleotides agree with TRBD1. The V gene's germline CDR1 is SGHNT and CDR2 YYREEE (reference sequence). CDR3 length equals 14 residues. Losses at the gene ends were 4 bases for V and 3 bases for J; bases not matched to a gene: 4. The CDR3 DNA sequence: TGTGCCAGCAGCCAGGGGGACAACTACAATGAGCAGTTCTTC. Its protein product is CASSQGDNYNEQFF.

This chain joins TRBV6-4 and TRBJ2-2; 7 nucleotides line up with TRBD1. The CDR3 loop spans 15 amino acids. The germline gives CDR1 MRHNA, CDR2 SNTAGT. The V segment lost 6 bases and the J segment 2 bases; nucleotides outside the gene matches: 6. CDR3 in amino acids: CASSETGDNTGELFF. In nucleotides, the CDR3 is TGTGCCAGCAGCGAAACAGGGGATAACACCGGGGAGCTGTTTTTT.

The V and J genes are TRBV7-9 and TRBJ1-1; D gene ambiguous. The germline V gene encodes CDR1 SEHNR and CDR2 FQNEAQ (reference sequence). The CDR3 length is 12 residues. V gave up 4 bases and J gave up 2 bases, with 5 bases separating them. CDR3 in DNA: TGTGCCAGCAGCTCATTTAACACTGAAGCTTTCTTT. Its translation is CASSSFNTEAFF.

J is TRBJ2-5 and V is TRBV7-9, with D maybe TRBD1 (5 bases). The CDR3 runs 13 residues. Germline CDR1 is SEHNR and CDR2 is FQNEAQ (reference sequence). CDR3 DNA sequence: TGTGGAATCTTGGACAATATGGGAGAGACCCAGTACTTC. Residues: CGILDNMGETQYF.

The CDR3 bases are TGTGCCAGCAGCCGGGGGAACACTGAAGCTTTCTTT. Translated: CASSRGNTEAFF. The chain is built from TRBV6-5 and TRBJ1-1; no definite D call. Germline values: CDR1 MNHEY, CDR2 SVGAGI. Trimming stripped 6 bases from V and 1 base from J, with 6 bases between. This CDR3 spans 12 amino acids.

The chain couples TRBV19 to TRBJ2-2, with D possibly TRBD1 on 7 matching bases. Germline values: CDR1 LNHDA, CDR2 SQIVND (reference sequence). CDR3 length: 15 amino acids. V shed 6 bases and J shed 5 bases, with 16 bases lying between them. For the CDR3, the DNA is TGTGCCAGTAGCCTCCCAGGGGGGAATACCGGGGAGCTGTTTTTT. It encodes CASSLPGGNTGELFF.

The V gene is TRBV10-3, the J gene TRBJ2-1; 7 nucleotides line up with TRBD2. Germline lookup yields CDR1 ENHRY and CDR2 SYGVKD. J lost 3 bases, V lost 4 bases, and 0 bases had no gene match. The CDR3 consists of 13 residues. CDR3 amino acids: CAISGGGYNEQFF. The DNA for the CDR3 is TGTGCCATCAGTGGGGGGGGCTACAATGAGCAGTTCTTC.

In its sample, this clone was seen once. The J gene is TRBJ1-2, the V gene TRBV19; 8 bases align to TRBD1. Trimming took 6 bases from V and 7 from J; bases not matched to a gene: 13. The CDR3 sequence is 15 residues long. Germline V CDR1 and CDR2: LNHDA, SQIVND (reference sequence). CDR3 region: CASSGLEDRAGGYTF. The CDR3 coding sequence is TGTGCCAGTAGCGGCCTCGAGGACAGGGCGGGTGGCTACACCTTC. Together with reference TRBV19 and TRBJ1-2, the CDR3 gives the full variable domain: DGGITQSPKYLFRKEGQNVTLSCEQNLNHDAMYWYRQDPGQGLRLIYYSQIVNDFQKGDIAEGYSVSREKKESFPLTVTSAQKNPTAFYLCASSGLEDRAGGYTFGSGTRLTVV.

This clone was detected only a few times. V usage is TRBV14 and J usage is TRBJ2-7; D remains unclear. CDR1 SGHDN and CDR2 FVKESK come from the germline V gene. V gave up 0 bases and J gave up 2 bases, with 8 bases separating them. The CDR3 covers 14 residues. The CDR3, as DNA: TGTGCCAGCAGCCAAGAATCAGGTCCCTACGAGCAGTACTTC. Translation gives CASSQESGPYEQYF.

The rearrangement uses TRBV19 and TRBJ2-5; D not resolved. The CDR3 extends over 11 amino acids. Trimming shortened V by 5 bases and J by 5 bases, and 6 bases separated the two germline ends. Germline CDR1 reads LNHDA; CDR2 reads SQIVND (reference sequence). CDR3 residues: CASSPGETQYF. In DNA, the CDR3 is TGTGCCAGTAGTCCCGGGGAGACCCAGTACTTC.

V and J are TRBV27 and TRBJ2-1, with TRBD2 matching 7 bases. Germline V CDR1 and CDR2: MNHEY, SMNVEV (reference sequence). The CDR3 is made up of 16 amino acids. Trimming removed 1 base from V and 0 bases from J; junction bases left unmatched: 3. Here the CDR3 reads CASSLWPGGSYNEQFF. The CDR3 DNA is TGTGCCAGCAGTTTATGGCCGGGGGGCTCCTACAATGAGCAGTTCTTC.